Detailed here is one TCR beta chain. The sample comes from a study of blood T cell repertoires in COVID-19. For the study at large: Italy, Spain and the United States were the sources of the convalescent and acute COVID-19 samples. PBMCs, B-cell-depleted T cells, or T cells provided the cDNA or gDNA that made up the material.

Germline CDR1 KGHSH, CDR2 LQKENI. Trimming removed 3 bases at V and 5 bases at J, with 14 bases between. The CDR3 extends over 15 amino acids. Authors' methods: Amplification of reference gene primers provided the estimated nucleated cell counts. Using immunoSEQ multiplex PCR, the repertoire was profiled, and TCRdb retains in-frame clones only, with some absent. V and J calls plus clone size are reproduced from that table; the DNA served to infer D and trimming. The sample lists 65,000 to 85,000 clones, about four fifths occurring once. The J gene is TRBJ2-1, the V gene TRBV18; a possible D gene is TRBD2 (6 bases). The material sequenced was peripheral blood. This TCR was sampled from an elderly woman with active or convalescent COVID-19. The chain's CDR3 is CASSPRLVSDNEQFF. The CDR3 nucleotides read TGTGCCAGCTCACCCAGACTAGTTAGTGACAATGAGCAGTTCTTC.